This TCR beta chain came from a study of human T cells and chemical hapten exposure. Study-level findings and limits: The number of TCRs over 1 in 1000 frequency stayed unchanged after DPC. Donors had alopecia, so their immune response may differ from healthy people's.

Trimming at V came to 7 bases and at J to 6 bases, leaving 7 bases not matched to a gene. The CDR3 runs to 13 residues. Germline loops: CDR1 MNHNY, CDR2 SVGAGI (reference sequence). As to time point: patch test 3, about 24 weeks after DPC sensitization. Treatment specified: therapeutic diphenylcyclopropenone sensitization with weekly scalp DPC. Remarks on this clonotype: What it binds is unknown.

Original handling: Samples contained a median of approximately 100,000 TCRs, with a range of about 23,224 to 700,000. In TCRdb, the RACE reads were re-called with MiXCR into one record per CDR3 protein. The V and J calls were determined by TCRdb, not by the authors. Here the sample spans roughly 90,000 distinct CDR3 sequences, roughly a tenth being singletons. This sample comprised whole blood, obtained in connection with sensitization to the hapten diphenylcyclopropenone (DPC). V gene TRBV6-6 combines with J gene TRBJ2-7, with 9 bases aligning to TRBD1. The receptor was isolated from a woman aged 30 to 39 with alopecia areata. Some clones in this sample may be carry-over from other donors' samples. CDR3 DNA sequence: TGTGCCAGCACTGTGACAGGGGGTACCGAGCAGTACTTC. As protein: CASTVTGGTEQYF.